The 30 T cell receptor beta chains below come from one sample, sequenced in a study of graft-versus-host responses after intestinal transplantation. The repertoire was sequenced with immunoSEQ multiplex PCR; TCRdb's copy has only in-frame clones and lacks some. This table holds approximately 70,000 clones, 80% to 95% found once. Sequenced material: bone marrow, taken around 720 days after intestinal transplantation. The receptor set was obtained from a human patient who received an intestinal transplant, so some T cells may come from the graft donor.

This chain joins TRBV5-6 and TRBJ2-3; D possibly corresponds to TRBD2 (5 bases). The CDR3 runs to 17 residues. V lost 3 bases and J 2 bases, leaving 19 bases between the germline ends. The germline V gene has CDR1 SGHDT and CDR2 YYEEEE. CDR3 protein: CASSSLSRGYNTDTQYF. CDR3 nucleotides: TGTGCCAGCAGCTCCCTTTCCCGGGGATACAACACAGATACGCAGTATTTT.

The gene calls are TRBV10-3 and TRBJ1-1; tentative D call: TRBD1 (6 bases). Trimming cost V 10 bases and J 2 bases, with 17 bases left between them. Germline CDR1 is ENHRY and CDR2 is SYGVKD. This CDR3 has 14 amino acids. The CDR3 DNA reads as TGTGCCACTTCGACAGGCCCGGGTAACACTGAAGCTTTCTTT. The encoded protein is CATSTGPGNTEAFF.

V is TRBV6-7 and J is TRBJ1-6; 10 nucleotides align to TRBD1. TRBV6-7 is flagged as an ORF with uncertain function. V lost 5 bases to trimming and J lost 8 bases; unmatched junction nucleotides: 9. The CDR3 runs to 16 residues. CDR3 protein: CASSRQGAVMDSPLHF. CDR3 nucleotides: TGTGCCAGCAGTAGACAGGGGGCCGTAATGGATTCACCCCTCCACTTT.

The gene calls are TRBV7-9 and TRBJ1-2; possibly TRBD1 for D (6 bases). Germline V gene lookup returns CDR1 SEHNR and CDR2 FQNEAQ (reference sequence). The V and J ends lost 0 bases and 0 bases respectively, with 8 bases between them. The CDR3 has 15 residues. CDR3: CASSLANRANYGYTF. The CDR3 DNA is TGTGCCAGCAGCTTAGCTAACAGGGCTAACTATGGCTACACCTTC. Supplemented by reference TRBV7-9 and TRBJ1-2, the full variable domain reads DTGVSQNPRHKITKRGQNVTFRCDPISEHNRLYWYRQTLGQGPEFLTYFQNEAQLEKSRLLSDRFSAERPKGSFSTLEIQRTEQGDSAMYLCASSLANRANYGYTFGSGTRLTVV.

The V call is TRBV9, the J call TRBJ2-3, with 9 positions matching TRBD2. The V gene end was trimmed by 1 base and the J gene end by 3 bases; junction bases not matched to a gene: 3. CDR1 and CDR2 from the germline V gene are SGDLS and YYNGEE. The CDR3 loop spans 15 amino acids. The CDR3 spells CASSVRRGGTDTQYF. In DNA, the CDR3 is TGTGCCAGCAGCGTACGGCGGGGGGGAACAGATACGCAGTATTTT.

CDR3 in amino acids: CASSVAAHETQYF. DNA of the CDR3: TGTGCCAGCAGTGTCGCAGCGCACGAGACCCAGTACTTC. V and J are TRBV6-1 and TRBJ2-5; D is unclear. The CDR3 is 13 residues long. The V end was cut by 4 bases, the J end by 5 bases, with 11 bases between. CDR1 is MNHNS and CDR2 is SASEGT in the germline V gene.

This chain links TRBV7-9 with TRBJ2-5; 9 bases are a match to TRBD1. The V segment lost 5 bases and the J segment 2 bases; nucleotides outside the gene matches: 12. Germline V gives CDR1 SEHNR, CDR2 FQNEAQ (reference sequence). This CDR3 spans 17 amino acids. The CDR3: CASSPRDGQGPQETQYF. CDR3 DNA sequence: TGTGCCAGCAGCCCCCGGGACGGACAGGGGCCGCAAGAGACCCAGTACTTC.

The chain employs TRBV25-1 and TRBJ2-7; TRBD1 agrees at 7 bases. V lost 3 bases, J lost 1 base, and 3 bases stayed unmatched. Germline-derived CDR1 and CDR2 are MGHDK and SYGVNS. The CDR3 runs to 14 residues. CDR3 DNA sequence: TGTGCCAGCAGTGATTTGACAGGGTCCTACGAGCAGTACTTC. Its protein product is CASSDLTGSYEQYF.

V and J are TRBV5-1 and TRBJ1-2; D is possibly TRBD1 (6 bases). The CDR3 loop spans 16 amino acids. V was pared by 2 bases and J by 4 bases, with 18 bases between. CDR1 is SGHRS, CDR2 YFSETQ, per germline. The CDR3 nucleotides read TGCGCCAGCAGCTTCCAGCCAGCAGGGGTCCTCTATGGCTACACCTTC. Translated: CASSFQPAGVLYGYTF.

DNA of the CDR3: TGTGCCTGGAGCATATCGGTACGCAGGGTCGTAGGGGAGACCCAGTACTTC. The encoded protein is CAWSISVRRVVGETQYF. The gene calls are TRBV30 and TRBJ2-5, with TRBD1 as a possible D gene (5 bases). The CDR3 sequence is 17 residues long. In germline, CDR1 is GTSNPN, CDR2 SVGIG (reference sequence). The germline V and J ends were trimmed by 3 bases and 5 bases, with 25 bases remaining between them.

The chain employs TRBV11-2 and TRBJ2-7; 7 bases align to TRBD2. The CDR3 loop spans 15 amino acids. Germline V gene data show CDR1 as SGHAT and CDR2 as FQNNGV. V lost 1 base and J lost 3; bases outside the gene matches: 6. CDR3 protein: CASSLVDLAGYEQYF. CDR3 nucleotides: TGTGCCAGCAGCTTAGTGGACTTAGCGGGCTACGAGCAGTACTTC.

This chain joins TRBV5-1 and TRBJ1-1, with 8 positions matching TRBD1. V shed 4 bases, J shed 1 base, and the junction held 6 bases outside the gene matches. CDR1 and CDR2 (germline): SGHRS, YFSETQ. The CDR3 has 15 amino acids. The CDR3 protein is CASSPGQVSNTEAFF. CDR3 in DNA: TGCGCCAGCAGCCCGGGACAGGTTTCGAACACTGAAGCTTTCTTT.

The chain employs TRBV5-5 and TRBJ2-7; 10 nucleotides align to TRBD1. Germline lookup yields CDR1 SGHKS and CDR2 YYEKEE (reference sequence). V gave up 3 bases and J gave up 2 bases; unmatched junction bases: 8. The CDR3 sequence is 16 residues long. CDR3 loop: CASSSVWGQGTYEQYF. Written as DNA, the CDR3 is TGTGCCAGCAGCTCCGTTTGGGGACAGGGGACCTACGAGCAGTACTTC.

In the case of this clone: Other DNA sequences in the sample encode the same CDR3. The chain couples TRBV5-6 to TRBJ2-7; D is unclear. The CDR3 runs to 11 residues. CDR1 is SGHDT and CDR2 is YYEEEE in the germline V gene. Trimming shortened V by 3 bases and J by 3 bases, and 4 bases separated the two germline ends. The CDR3 loop reads CASSYGYEQYF. In nucleotides, the CDR3 is TGTGCCAGCAGCTACGGCTACGAGCAGTACTTC.

This clone has just one count. The chain's CDR3 is CASSLGPGGDNEQFF. CDR3 DNA: TGCGCCAGCAGTCTAGGCCCCGGAGGAGACAATGAGCAGTTCTTC. The chain links TRBV10-2 to TRBJ2-1, with D tentatively TRBD2 (5 bases). V shed 5 bases and J shed 5 bases, with 16 bases lying between them. Germline CDR1 and CDR2: WSHSY and SAAADI. The CDR3 runs to 15 residues.

J is TRBJ1-1 and V is TRBV4-1; tentative D call: TRBD1 (5 bases). The CDR3 loop spans 15 amino acids. The V end lost 6 bases, the J end lost 0 bases, and 14 bases lay between the germline ends. Germline V gene lookup returns CDR1 MGHRA and CDR2 YSYEKL. The CDR3 sequence: CASRRDSRMNTEAFF. In DNA form, the CDR3 reads TGCGCCAGCAGACGAGACAGCCGGATGAACACTGAAGCTTTCTTT.

The chain carries TRBV5-4 and TRBJ2-3; D remains ambiguous. Trimming removed 4 bases at V and 3 bases at J, with 9 bases between. This CDR3 region has 13 residues. Germline V CDR1 and CDR2: SGHNT, YYREEE (reference sequence). CDR3 protein: CASSRDRTDTQYF. The CDR3, as DNA: TGTGCCAGCAGCAGAGACCGGACAGATACGCAGTATTTT.

The sample holds a few counts of this clone. The gene calls are TRBV13 and TRBJ2-7; possible D gene TRBD2, 6 bases. CDR1 is PRHDT and CDR2 is FYEKMQ in the germline V gene (reference sequence). V gave up 5 bases and J gave up 1 base, with 9 bases separating them. The CDR3 extends over 13 amino acids. For the CDR3, the DNA is TGTGCCAGCAGCCCAGGGAGGTCCTACGAGCAGTACTTC. Encoded protein: CASSPGRSYEQYF.

The gene calls are TRBV10-3 and TRBJ2-7; TRBD2 agrees at 14 bases. The CDR3 totals 18 residues. V shed 8 bases and J 2 bases; nucleotides not matched to a gene: 14. The V gene's germline CDR1 is ENHRY and CDR2 SYGVKD. The CDR3 sequence: CAIRDDGTSGSITYEQYF. The CDR3 coding sequence is TGTGCCATCCGGGACGACGGGACTAGCGGGAGTATAACCTACGAGCAGTACTTC.

The chain recombines TRBV19 with TRBJ1-1, with D uncertain. This CDR3 comprises 14 residues. The germline gives CDR1 LNHDA, CDR2 SQIVND (reference sequence). V shed 4 bases and J shed 4 bases, with 13 bases lying between them. CDR3 nucleotide sequence: TGTGCCAGTAGTACTGGTGGTTCGGGCACTGAAGCTTTCTTT. Protein: CASSTGGSGTEAFF.

The genes are TRBV5-1 and TRBJ2-7; 12 bases agree with TRBD2. The CDR3 is 17 residues long. Germline V gene lookup returns CDR1 SGHRS and CDR2 YFSETQ. J was trimmed by 0 bases and V by 5 bases; bases with no gene match: 9. This CDR3 is CASRPTSGRPISYEQYF. CDR3 in DNA: TGCGCCAGCAGACCCACTAGCGGGAGGCCTATCTCCTACGAGCAGTACTTC.

This sequence joins TRBV6-1 and TRBJ2-1, with TRBD2 matching over 11 bases. Per the germline V gene, CDR1 is MNHNS and CDR2 is SASEGT. V gave up 6 bases and J gave up 3 bases; unmatched junction bases: 4. This CDR3 has 15 residues. DNA for the CDR3: TGTGCCAGCAGACTACTAGCGGGAGTCTACAATGAGCAGTTCTTC. Translating it yields CASRLLAGVYNEQFF.

The sample holds one count of this clone. Other DNA sequences from this sample encode an identical CDR3 as well. The chain recombines TRBV4-2 with TRBJ2-7; 7 bases match TRBD1. V dropped 0 bases and J dropped 0; count of bases not matched to a gene: 11. The CDR3 consists of 18 residues. CDR1 is LGHNA and CDR2 is YNFKEQ in the germline V gene. The CDR3 spells CASSQDLGKGQNSYEQYF. The CDR3 nucleotides are TGTGCCAGCAGCCAAGATTTGGGGAAGGGACAGAACTCCTACGAGCAGTACTTC.

This chain links TRBV7-9 with TRBJ2-7; 7 bases fit TRBD2. The V gene end was trimmed by 7 bases and the J gene end by 5 bases; junction bases not matched to a gene: 11. The V gene's germline CDR1 is SEHNR and CDR2 FQNEAQ (reference sequence). This CDR3 has 14 amino acids. Written as DNA, the CDR3 is TGTGCCAGCACCGAGAGCGGGAACATGGACGAGCAGTACTTC. Its protein product is CASTESGNMDEQYF.

The V call is TRBV11-2, the J call TRBJ2-7; the D gene is possibly TRBD2 (6 bases). Germline assignment: CDR1 SGHAT and CDR2 FQNNGV. CDR3 length: 13 amino acids. Trimming removed 5 bases at V and 5 bases at J, with 13 bases between. CDR3 nucleotides: TGTGCCAGCAGCCTCAGTACTAGCCACGAGCAGTACTTC. It codes for CASSLSTSHEQYF.

The J gene is TRBJ2-1, the V gene TRBV2; D perhaps matches TRBD1 (7 bases). Germline CDR1 is SNHLY and CDR2 is FYNNEI. V lost 6 bases to trimming and J lost 3 bases, with 24 bases between them. The CDR3 extends over 18 amino acids. As DNA, the CDR3 is TGTGCCAGCAGGGAGGGGTTCGTTATAGGGGGCCTCTACAATGAGCAGTTCTTC. It is translated as CASREGFVIGGLYNEQFF. The complete variable domain, with remaining parts taken from reference TRBV2 and TRBJ2-1, reads EPEVTQTPSHQVTQMGQEVILRCVPISNHLYFYWYRQILGQKVEFLVSFYNNEISEKSEIFDDQFSVERPDGSNFTLKIRSTKLEDSAMYFCASREGFVIGGLYNEQFFGPGTRLTVL.

CDR3 region: CASSLDQITEAFF. The CDR3 DNA reads as TGCGCCAGCAGCCTTGACCAGATAACTGAAGCTTTCTTT. The V and J genes are TRBV5-1 and TRBJ1-1; D unclear. V dropped 4 bases and J dropped 5 bases, with 12 bases sitting between them. Germline V gives CDR1 SGHRS, CDR2 YFSETQ. This CDR3 has 13 residues.

The genes are TRBV6-5 and TRBJ2-2; the match to TRBD1 covers 8 bases. The germline V gene encodes CDR1 MNHEY and CDR2 SVGAGI. The CDR3 runs 15 residues. Losses at the gene ends were 5 bases for V and 6 bases for J; bases not matched to a gene: 8. DNA of the CDR3: TGTGCCAGCAGTCCGGCAGGGGGCCGTCCCGGGGAGCTGTTTTTT. This sequence encodes CASSPAGGRPGELFF.

The J gene is TRBJ1-2, the V gene TRBV5-4; the D is unclear. V gave up 4 bases and J gave up 6 bases, with 13 bases separating them. The germline CDR1 and CDR2 sequences are SGHNT and YYREEE (reference sequence). This CDR3 spans 13 amino acids. The CDR3 reads CASSAAPPNGYTF. The CDR3 bases are TGTGCCAGCAGCGCGGCCCCTCCGAATGGCTACACCTTC.

The rearrangement links TRBV7-9 to TRBJ2-5; 10 bases are a match to TRBD2. The tail of the sequence fits TRBJ2-7 better, so the J call may be wrong. This CDR3 has 19 amino acids. CDR1 and CDR2 (germline): SEHNR, FQNEAQ (reference sequence). The CDR3 here is CASSLDRLAGDFIPYEQYF. DNA for the CDR3: TGTGCCAGCAGCTTAGATCGGCTAGCGGGAGACTTCATACCCTACGAGCAGTACTTC.